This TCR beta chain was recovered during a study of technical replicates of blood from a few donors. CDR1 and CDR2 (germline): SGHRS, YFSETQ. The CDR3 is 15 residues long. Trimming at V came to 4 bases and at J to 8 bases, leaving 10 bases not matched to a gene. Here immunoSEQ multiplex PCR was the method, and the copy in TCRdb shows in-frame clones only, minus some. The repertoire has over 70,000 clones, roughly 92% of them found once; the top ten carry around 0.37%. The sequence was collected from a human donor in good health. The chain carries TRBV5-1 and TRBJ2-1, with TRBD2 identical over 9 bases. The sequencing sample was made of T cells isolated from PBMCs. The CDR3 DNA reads TGCGCCAGCAGCCCGGTGGGCGGGAGGGCCGATGAGCAGTTCTTC. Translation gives CASSPVGGRADEQFF.